This entry features one TCR beta chain sequence. The antigen remains undetermined. Data came from immunoSEQ multiplex PCR; TCRdb stores just in-frame clones and leaves some out. The data show 25,000 to 30,000 clones, over 80% seen once. The data derive from a study of graft-versus-host responses after intestinal transplantation. Overall study: Isolated intestinal, liver-intestinal, or multivisceral transplants were what recipients had.

The input for sequencing was unstimulated CD4+ T cells sorted from spleen or lymph node cells, taken before intestinal transplant. This receptor was obtained from a human donor who received an intestinal transplant.

In nucleotides, the CDR3 is TGTGCCAGCAGCTTAAGCTGGGGTAACACTGAAGCTTTCTTT. Residues: CASSLSWGNTEAFF. The gene calls are TRBV7-2 and TRBJ1-1, with no clear D. Germline V gene sequence: CDR1 SGHTA, CDR2 FQGNSA. V shed 2 bases and J shed 2 bases, with 9 bases lying between them. The length of the CDR3 is 14 residues.